The entry below describes one T cell receptor beta chain. This entry comes from a study of long-term antiretroviral therapy in people with HIV. At the survey level, the v3.0 immunoSEQ assay was run. Repertoires were generated with immunoSEQ multiplex PCR, while TCRdb's copy carries only in-frame clones and drops some. The sample shows roughly 33,000 clones, just under 80% of them seen only once. This receptor was obtained from a woman between 50 and 59 years old with HIV. This material consisted of unsorted PBMCs, taken 3.1 years after starting antiretroviral therapy.

The CDR3 DNA sequence: TGTGCCAGCAGTGAAGCAAGGGTGAGAGGGGGCTACACCTTC. It translates to CASSEARVRGGYTF. The chain uses TRBV6-1 and TRBJ1-2; D is undetermined. The CDR3 has 14 residues. CDR1 and CDR2 from the germline V gene are MNHNS and SASEGT. V was shortened by 0 bases and J by 8 bases, with 13 bases between the two germline ends.